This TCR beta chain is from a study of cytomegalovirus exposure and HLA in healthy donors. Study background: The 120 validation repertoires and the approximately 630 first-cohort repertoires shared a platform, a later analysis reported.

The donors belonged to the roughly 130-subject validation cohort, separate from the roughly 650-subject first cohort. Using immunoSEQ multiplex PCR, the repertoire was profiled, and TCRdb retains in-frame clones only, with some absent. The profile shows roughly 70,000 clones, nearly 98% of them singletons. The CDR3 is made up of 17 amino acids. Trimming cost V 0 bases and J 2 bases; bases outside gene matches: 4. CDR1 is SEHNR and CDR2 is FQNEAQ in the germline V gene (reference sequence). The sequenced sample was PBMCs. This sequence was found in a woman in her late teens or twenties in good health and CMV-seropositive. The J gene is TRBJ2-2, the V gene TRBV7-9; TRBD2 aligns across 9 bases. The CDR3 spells CASSLAQLAGNTGELFF. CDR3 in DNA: TGTGCCAGCAGCTTAGCACAACTAGCGGGTAACACCGGGGAGCTGTTTTTT.